These T cell receptor beta chains were read from a single sample in a study of blood T cell repertoires in COVID-19. Only in-frame clones appear in the TCRdb table, and some are missing; sequencing was by immunoSEQ multiplex PCR. The sample includes around 190,000 clones, around 83% of them seen just once. The sample taken for sequencing was PBMCs or T cells enriched from blood (not recorded which). These TCRs come from a woman aged 30 to 39 who had been exposed to COVID-19. CDR3s include the opening cysteine and the closing phenylalanine or tryptophan. A D gene is named only where the DNA matches it firmly. For some rows the clone size is stated as once, few or many, or as a class when expanded; others skip it.

CDR3 DNA: TGTGCCAGCAGCTTATATCTAGGGGACACTGAAGCTTTCTTT
CDR3 protein: CASSLYLGDTEAFF
clone size: .
D gene: .
J gene: TRBJ1-1
V gene: TRBV13

CDR3 DNA: TGTGCCAGCAGTTCCCGAGGCGGGGCCGAGCAGTACTTC
CDR3 protein: CASSSRGGAEQYF
clone size: once
D gene: .
J gene: TRBJ2-7
V gene: TRBV12-3/TRBV12-4

CDR3 DNA: TGCGCCAGCAGCCAAGATAGCAGAGGCGACACTGAAGCTTTCTTT
CDR3 protein: CASSQDSRGDTEAFF
clone size: .
D gene: .
J gene: TRBJ1-1
V gene: TRBV4-3

CDR3 DNA: TGCAGCGTGGCCACGGGAACCTATGGCTACACCTTC
CDR3 protein: CSVATGTYGYTF
clone size: .
D gene: .
J gene: TRBJ1-2
V gene: TRBV29-1

CDR3 DNA: TGTGCCTGGAGCCTTCCGGACAGGGACACCGGGGAGCTGTTTTTT
CDR3 protein: CAWSLPDRDTGELFF
clone size: .
D gene: TRBD1
J gene: TRBJ2-2
V gene: TRBV30

CDR3 DNA: TGTGCCAGCAGCCCGAGACTAGCGGATCAAGAGACCCAGTACTTC
CDR3 protein: CASSPRLADQETQYF
clone size: few
D gene: TRBD2
J gene: TRBJ2-5
V gene: TRBV5-4

CDR3 DNA: TGTGCCAGCACCTCTCCGGACAGGGATAATTCACCCCTCCACTTT
CDR3 protein: CASTSPDRDNSPLHF
clone size: .
D gene: TRBD1
J gene: TRBJ1-6
V gene: TRBV9

CDR3 DNA: TGTGCCAGCAGCCGCCACTCGGGGACTAGCGGGGGGGTAGCCAAAAACATTCAGTACTTC
CDR3 protein: CASSRHSGTSGGVAKNIQYF
clone size: .
D gene: TRBD2
J gene: TRBJ2-4
V gene: TRBV3-1/TRBV3-2

CDR3 DNA: TGTGCCTCGACAGGGGACGGTTATTCACCCCTCCACTTT
CDR3 protein: CASTGDGYSPLHF
clone size: .
D gene: TRBD1
J gene: TRBJ1-6
V gene: TRBV30

CDR3 DNA: TGTGCCAGCAGTGTAGATCGGGAGAACACCGGGGAGCTGTTTTTT
CDR3 protein: CASSVDRENTGELFF
clone size: .
D gene: .
J gene: TRBJ2-2
V gene: TRBV6-4

CDR3 DNA: TGCGCCAGCTCCCAGACAGGGGTCAACACTGAAGCTTTCTTT
CDR3 protein: CASSQTGVNTEAFF
clone size: .
D gene: TRBD1
J gene: TRBJ1-1
V gene: TRBV5-1

CDR3 DNA: TGTGCCAGCAGTGAAGAGCCGGGTTTTATGAACACTGAAGCTTTCTTT
CDR3 protein: CASSEEPGFMNTEAFF
clone size: .
D gene: .
J gene: TRBJ1-1
V gene: TRBV6-1

CDR3 DNA: TGCGCCAGCAGCTTGGAGGGGGGGCGCAGCACCGGGGAGCTGTTTTTT
CDR3 protein: CASSLEGGRSTGELFF
clone size: .
D gene: .
J gene: TRBJ2-2
V gene: TRBV5-1

CDR3 DNA: TGTGCCAGCAGCCACTTTACAGGGGATGGTACTGAAGCTTTCTTT
CDR3 protein: CASSHFTGDGTEAFF
clone size: .
D gene: TRBD1
J gene: TRBJ1-1
V gene: TRBV3-1/TRBV3-2

CDR3 DNA: TGCAGCGTCCGTCTCGCACAGGGGGGAAATGGCTACACCTTC
CDR3 protein: CSVRLAQGGNGYTF
clone size: .
D gene: TRBD1
J gene: TRBJ1-2
V gene: TRBV29-1

CDR3 DNA: TGTGCCAGCAGCATAATGACTAGCGGGGTTACCACAGATACGCAGTATTTT
CDR3 protein: CASSIMTSGVTTDTQYF
clone size: .
D gene: TRBD2
J gene: TRBJ2-3
V gene: TRBV7-2

CDR3 DNA: TGTGCCAGCAGCTTAGGGTACGGGGATCGGGAGACCCAGTACTTC
CDR3 protein: CASSLGYGDRETQYF
clone size: .
D gene: .
J gene: TRBJ2-5
V gene: TRBV7-9

CDR3 DNA: TGCGCCAGCAGCCGAGGACAGTGGAACGAGCAGTACTTC
CDR3 protein: CASSRGQWNEQYF
clone size: .
D gene: .
J gene: TRBJ2-7
V gene: TRBV4-1

CDR3 DNA: TGCGCCAGCAGCGCGGACAGGCAGTACTTC
CDR3 protein: CASSADRQYF
clone size: .
D gene: TRBD1
J gene: TRBJ2-5
V gene: TRBV5-1

CDR3 DNA: TGTGCCAGCAGCTTTTGGAAAATACAGGGACAAGAGACCCAGTACTTC
CDR3 protein: CASSFWKIQGQETQYF
clone size: .
D gene: .
J gene: TRBJ2-5
V gene: TRBV7-8

CDR3 DNA: TGTGCCAGCAGTGAACAGCGGGGGAGGGAGACCCAGTACTTC
CDR3 protein: CASSEQRGRETQYF
clone size: .
D gene: TRBD2
J gene: TRBJ2-5
V gene: TRBV2

CDR3 DNA: TGTGCCAGCAGTCAGGGGACAGTACGCTACGAGCAGTACTTC
CDR3 protein: CASSQGTVRYEQYF
clone size: .
D gene: TRBD1
J gene: TRBJ2-7
V gene: TRBV6-5

CDR3 DNA: TGTGCCAGCAGCTCAACCCGCGGGACAGACTCCTACAATGAGCAGTTCTTC
CDR3 protein: CASSSTRGTDSYNEQFF
clone size: .
D gene: .
J gene: TRBJ2-1
V gene: TRBV7-2

CDR3 DNA: TGCGCCAGCAGCGACCTGGACGGGGTGAATCTCGAGCAGTACTTC
CDR3 protein: CASSDLDGVNLEQYF
clone size: .
D gene: .
J gene: TRBJ2-7
V gene: TRBV5-1

CDR3 DNA: TGTGCCAATAAGGACACTTTGAACACTGAAGCTTTCTTT
CDR3 protein: CANKDTLNTEAFF
clone size: .
D gene: .
J gene: TRBJ1-1
V gene: TRBV2

CDR3 DNA: TGTGCCAGCAGTTACCGGGGTGGGGACTACAATGAGCAGTTCTTC
CDR3 protein: CASSYRGGDYNEQFF
clone size: few
D gene: .
J gene: TRBJ2-1
V gene: TRBV6-2/TRBV6-3

CDR3 DNA: TGCGCCAGCAGCCATTACAGGGGAGAGCAGTTCTTC
CDR3 protein: CASSHYRGEQFF
clone size: .
D gene: TRBD1
J gene: TRBJ2-1
V gene: TRBV4-3

CDR3 DNA: TGTGCCAGCTCACGTAACAGGGTATCTAATGAAAAACTGTTTTTT
CDR3 protein: CASSRNRVSNEKLFF
clone size: .
D gene: .
J gene: TRBJ1-4
V gene: TRBV18

CDR3 DNA: TGTGCCAGCAGCCCGTCGAGGGAAGATGGCTACACCTTC
CDR3 protein: CASSPSREDGYTF
clone size: .
D gene: .
J gene: TRBJ1-2
V gene: TRBV7-2

CDR3 DNA: TGTGCCAGCACGGGGGGCAAATTGGAAACTGAAGCTTTCTTT
CDR3 protein: CASTGGKLETEAFF
clone size: once
D gene: .
J gene: TRBJ1-1
V gene: TRBV19

CDR3 DNA: TGTGCCAGCAGCGTATCTGGGCCCTCGCTCGAGCAGTACTTC
CDR3 protein: CASSVSGPSLEQYF
clone size: .
D gene: .
J gene: TRBJ2-7
V gene: TRBV9

CDR3 DNA: TGTGCCAGGTCAGGTCCGGGACAGTTTAATCAGCCCCAGCATTTT
CDR3 protein: CARSGPGQFNQPQHF
clone size: .
D gene: TRBD1
J gene: TRBJ1-5
V gene: TRBV2

CDR3 DNA: TGTGCCAGTAGACGCGGAAGTTCAAACACTGAAGCTTTCTTT
CDR3 protein: CASRRGSSNTEAFF
clone size: .
D gene: .
J gene: TRBJ1-1
V gene: TRBV19

CDR3 DNA: TGTGCTAGCAGCCTTTCTTACAGGGATTCCTACAATGAGCAGTTCTTC
CDR3 protein: CASSLSYRDSYNEQFF
clone size: .
D gene: .
J gene: TRBJ2-1
V gene: TRBV7-7

CDR3 DNA: TGCGCCAGCAGTGAGTTCGCGGGGGGCTACGAGCAGTACTTC
CDR3 protein: CASSEFAGGYEQYF
clone size: .
D gene: TRBD2
J gene: TRBJ2-7
V gene: TRBV10-2

CDR3 DNA: TGTGCCAGCAGCTTGGTCCTCTCCTACGAGCAGTACTTC
CDR3 protein: CASSLVLSYEQYF
clone size: .
D gene: .
J gene: TRBJ2-7
V gene: TRBV5-6

CDR3 DNA: TGTGCCAGCACGTCCTCCGGGACAGGGAGAACCGGGGAGCTGTTTTTT
CDR3 protein: CASTSSGTGRTGELFF
clone size: .
D gene: TRBD1
J gene: TRBJ2-2
V gene: TRBV18

CDR3 DNA: TGTGCCAGCAGTGAATGGGGGACAGTTTCCTACGAGCAGTACTTC
CDR3 protein: CASSEWGTVSYEQYF
clone size: once
D gene: TRBD1
J gene: TRBJ2-7
V gene: TRBV6-1

CDR3 DNA: TGCGCCAGCAGTGAGTCACCGGGGAACTATGGCTACACCTTC
CDR3 protein: CASSESPGNYGYTF
clone size: .
D gene: .
J gene: TRBJ1-2
V gene: TRBV10-2

CDR3 DNA: TGTGCCAGCAGTAACGCAGGAGCGGGGGGCACAGATACGCAGTATTTT
CDR3 protein: CASSNAGAGGTDTQYF
clone size: .
D gene: TRBD2
J gene: TRBJ2-3
V gene: TRBV9

CDR3 DNA: TGTGCCAGCAGGGTGACAGCGACGGGTTCACCCCTCCACTTT
CDR3 protein: CASRVTATGSPLHF
clone size: .
D gene: .
J gene: TRBJ1-6
V gene: TRBV11-2

CDR3 DNA: TGTGCCAGCAGTTATTGGGGCGTCCCCCAGCATTTT
CDR3 protein: CASSYWGVPQHF
clone size: .
D gene: .
J gene: TRBJ1-5
V gene: TRBV6-2/TRBV6-3

CDR3 DNA: TGTGCCAGCAGCCCAAGGGACAGGGATTCAGATACGCAGTATTTT
CDR3 protein: CASSPRDRDSDTQYF
clone size: once
D gene: TRBD1
J gene: TRBJ2-3
V gene: TRBV13

CDR3 DNA: TGTGCCAGCAGCCCAGGACAGGGGGCGCGAGGCTACACCTTC
CDR3 protein: CASSPGQGARGYTF
clone size: .
D gene: TRBD1
J gene: TRBJ1-2
V gene: TRBV7-2

CDR3 DNA: TGTGCCAGCAGCGTAGAACAGACCAGCTCCTACAATGAGCAGTTCTTC
CDR3 protein: CASSVEQTSSYNEQFF
clone size: .
D gene: .
J gene: TRBJ2-1
V gene: TRBV9

CDR3 DNA: TGTGCCAGCAGCCTGCTCCGGTACAGGGGATGCGAAAAACTGTTTTTT
CDR3 protein: CASSLLRYRGCEKLFF
clone size: .
D gene: TRBD1
J gene: TRBJ1-4
V gene: TRBV11-3

CDR3 DNA: TGCGCCAGCAGCCAAGATCGGGGTTCAGGAAACACCATATATTTT
CDR3 protein: CASSQDRGSGNTIYF
clone size: once
D gene: .
J gene: TRBJ1-3
V gene: TRBV4-1

CDR3 DNA: TGTGCCAGCAGCTTTTCGAACTATGGCTACACCTTC
CDR3 protein: CASSFSNYGYTF
clone size: few
D gene: .
J gene: TRBJ1-2
V gene: TRBV9

CDR3 DNA: TGTGCCAGCAGCCCGCGCGGGACAGGCACCCCGAGGAATGAAAAACTGTTTTTT
CDR3 protein: CASSPRGTGTPRNEKLFF
clone size: few
D gene: TRBD1
J gene: TRBJ1-4
V gene: TRBV7-8

CDR3 DNA: TGTGCCAGCAGCTTCAGGGCTTCCGGGGAGCTGTTTTTT
CDR3 protein: CASSFRASGELFF
clone size: .
D gene: .
J gene: TRBJ2-2
V gene: TRBV11-2

CDR3 DNA: TGCAGCGTAGTACGTGAGGGGGATGGCTACACCTTC
CDR3 protein: CSVVREGDGYTF
clone size: few
D gene: .
J gene: TRBJ1-2
V gene: TRBV29-1

CDR3 DNA: TGTGCCAGCACGACGGGGTACACAGATACGCAGTATTTT
CDR3 protein: CASTTGYTDTQYF
clone size: few
D gene: .
J gene: TRBJ2-3
V gene: TRBV2

CDR3 DNA: TGCGCCAGCAGCTTGTCAGGGGGCACTGAAGCTTTCTTT
CDR3 protein: CASSLSGGTEAFF
clone size: .
D gene: TRBD1
J gene: TRBJ1-1
V gene: TRBV5-1

CDR3 DNA: TGTGCCTGGAGAGGGGGAGAGACCCAGTACTTC
CDR3 protein: CAWRGGETQYF
clone size: .
D gene: .
J gene: TRBJ2-5
V gene: TRBV30

CDR3 DNA: TGTGCCAGCAGCGGCGGAAGCTCCTACAATGAGCAGTTCTTC
CDR3 protein: CASSGGSSYNEQFF
clone size: .
D gene: .
J gene: TRBJ2-1
V gene: TRBV7-2